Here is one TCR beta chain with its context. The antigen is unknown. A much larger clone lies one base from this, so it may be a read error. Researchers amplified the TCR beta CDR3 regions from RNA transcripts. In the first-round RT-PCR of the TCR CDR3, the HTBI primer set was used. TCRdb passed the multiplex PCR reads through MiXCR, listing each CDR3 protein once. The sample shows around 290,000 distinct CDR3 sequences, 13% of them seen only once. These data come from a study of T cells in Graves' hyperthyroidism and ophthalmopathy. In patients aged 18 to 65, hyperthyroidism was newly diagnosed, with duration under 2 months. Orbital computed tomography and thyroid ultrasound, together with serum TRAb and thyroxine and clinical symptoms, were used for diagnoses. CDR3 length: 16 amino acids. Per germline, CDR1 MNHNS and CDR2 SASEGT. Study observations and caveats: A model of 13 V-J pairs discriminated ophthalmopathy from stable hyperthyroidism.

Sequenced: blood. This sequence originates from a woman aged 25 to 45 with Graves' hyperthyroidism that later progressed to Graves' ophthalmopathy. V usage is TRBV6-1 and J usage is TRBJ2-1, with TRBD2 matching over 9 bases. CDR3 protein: CAISEGTSRTYNEQFF. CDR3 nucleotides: TGTGCCATCAGTGAAGGGACTAGCAGAACCTACAATGAGCAGTTCTTC.